This T cell receptor beta chain is from a study of blood T cell repertoires in COVID-19. Study at large: Material from acute and convalescent COVID-19 was sourced from the United States, Italy and Spain. PBMCs, B-cell-depleted T cells, or T cells were the source of the cDNA or gDNA that made up the material.

Study processing details: Researchers report that nucleated cell counts were estimated from reference gene primer amplification. This table comes from immunoSEQ multiplex PCR, and its TCRdb copy is limited to in-frame clones, with some not included. For V, J and clone size, that table is used; D and trimming come from the DNA. The sample consists of some 93,000 clones, about 85% of them appearing once. This CDR3 contains 14 residues. Trimming shortened V by 3 bases and J by 1 base, and 7 bases separated the two germline ends. Germline V CDR1 and CDR2: SEHNR, FQNEAQ (reference sequence). The chain is built from TRBV7-9 and TRBJ2-1; D possibly corresponds to TRBD1 (6 bases). The source material was peripheral blood. The source of this sequence is a man aged 55 to 70 with acute or convalescent COVID-19. CDR3 residues: CASSFDRSYNEQFF. For the CDR3, the DNA is TGTGCCAGCAGCTTTGACAGGTCCTACAATGAGCAGTTCTTC.